This TCR beta chain was sequenced for a study of blood T cells in healthy people across ages. Overall study context: About one barcoded beta molecule per two T cells was the capture yield of template switching.

Alongside a J-beta primer mix, a sample-barcoded 5' primer served in a second PCR lasting about 6 to 11 cycles. TCRdb re-analysed the 5' RACE reads in MiXCR, keeping a single row per CDR3 protein. Among roughly 1.6 million distinct CDR3 sequences, roughly a third were seen once, and the ten largest hold around 11%. V shed 3 bases and J shed 4 bases, with 16 bases lying between them. The CDR3 runs 16 residues. Germline CDR1 and CDR2: LGHDT and YNNKEL (reference sequence). This clonotype has more than one count but fewer than ten. The sequencing sample was made of blood. The gene calls are TRBV3-1 and TRBJ2-1; D is uncertain. The source is a woman in her twenties or thirties in good health. The CDR3: CASSHGWRSEYNEQFF. The CDR3 nucleotides are TGTGCCAGCAGCCATGGATGGCGGTCCGAATACAATGAGCAGTTCTTC.